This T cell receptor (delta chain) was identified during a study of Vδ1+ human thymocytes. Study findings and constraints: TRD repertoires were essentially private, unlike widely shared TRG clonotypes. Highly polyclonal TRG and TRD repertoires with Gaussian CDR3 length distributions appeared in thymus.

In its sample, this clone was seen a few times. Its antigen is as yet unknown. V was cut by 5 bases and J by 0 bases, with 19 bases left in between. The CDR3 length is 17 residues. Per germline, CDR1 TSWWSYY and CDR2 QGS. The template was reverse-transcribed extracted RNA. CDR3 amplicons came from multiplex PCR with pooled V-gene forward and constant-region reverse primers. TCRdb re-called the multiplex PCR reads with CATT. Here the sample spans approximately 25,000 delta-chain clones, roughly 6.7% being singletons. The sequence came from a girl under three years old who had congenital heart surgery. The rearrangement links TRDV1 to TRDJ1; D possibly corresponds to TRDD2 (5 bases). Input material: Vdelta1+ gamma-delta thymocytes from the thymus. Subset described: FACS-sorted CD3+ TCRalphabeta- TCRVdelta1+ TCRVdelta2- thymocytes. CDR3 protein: CALGPTISLRYTDKLIF. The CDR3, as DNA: TGTGCTCTTGGGCCTACAATCTCCCTAAGGTACACCGATAAACTCATCTTT.